This T cell receptor (beta chain) is from a study of T-cell reconstitution after alpha-beta-depleted transplantation in children. It was with unique molecular identifiers that the TCRbeta library was prepared. Each CDR3 protein is one row after TCRdb ran MiXCR on the PCR reads. The repertoire holds 200,000 to 300,000 distinct CDR3 sequences, with more than 10% as singletons. This clonotype was counted only a few times. This TCR was recovered from a human donor who donated a stem cell graft to a child with acute lymphoblastic leukemia. This sample comprised PBMCs from the stem cell graft donor, obtained from the stem cell graft.

CDR3 loop: CASSYKASGTSPRASNIQYF. For the CDR3, the DNA is TGTGCCAGCAGCTACAAAGCCTCCGGGACTAGCCCAAGGGCGTCTAACATTCAGTACTTC. The chain joins TRBV11-2 to TRBJ2-4, with 9 bases identical to TRBD2. After removal of 4 bases from V and 7 bases from J, the junction contained 23 bases not matched to a gene. The CDR3 is 20 residues long. CDR1 and CDR2 (germline): SGHAT, FQNNGV.